This TCR beta chain was documented in a study of CD8+CD57+ T cells in acquired aplastic anemia. Study background: The DNA of sorted CD4+ and CD8+ cells averaged about 3 ug. The average read count for CD4+ cells in healthy donors was around 9.9 million.

In the case of this clonotype: Its specificity is not known.

From germline, CDR1 is WSHSY and CDR2 SAAADI. The CDR3 extends over 12 amino acids. Profiling of TCR beta VDJ combinations and CDR3 sequences used genomic DNA as template. One entry per CDR3 protein, called by TCRdb with MiXCR from the reads. The sample carries about 100,000 distinct CDR3 sequences, around 49% recorded once. Overall study findings and caveats: The same twenty-nine CD8+ CDR3 sequences occurred in patients and in controls.

This clonotype originated in a human donor in good health, serving as a control. The chain uses TRBV10-2 and TRBJ2-3; TRBD2 agrees at 8 bases. The sequencing input was sorted CD4+, CD8+, or CD8+CD57+ T cells (not recorded which) from PBMCs. This chain's CDR3 is CTAGGETDTQYF. The CDR3 nucleotides are TGCACGGCCGGGGGGGAGACAGATACGCAGTATTTT.